The 27 T cell receptor beta chains in this list originate from one sample, sequenced in a study of CD8+CD57+ T cells in acquired aplastic anemia. Investigators profiled TCR beta VDJ and CDR3 from genomic DNA template. MiXCR was run by TCRdb on the reads, yielding one entry per CDR3 protein. The data contain fewer than 80,000 distinct CDR3 sequences, 60% to 75% of them singletons. In patients chosen for sequencing, flow cytometry had shown CD8+CD57+ cell expansion. Specimen: sorted CD4+, CD8+, or CD8+CD57+ T cells (not recorded which) from PBMCs. These receptors were collected from a human donor with aplastic anemia.

This clonotype was detected once. The chain employs TRBV25-1 and TRBJ1-2; D is unclear. Germline V gene sequence: CDR1 MGHDK, CDR2 SYGVNS. V was trimmed by 2 bases and J by 5 bases, leaving 6 bases between them. The CDR3 spans 12 residues. The CDR3: CASSEPPYGYTF. CDR3 DNA sequence: TGTGCCAGCAGTGAACCCCCGTATGGCTACACCTTC.

This clonotype was counted many times. The chain links TRBV7-8 to TRBJ2-2; maybe TRBD2 (6 bases). The CDR3 covers 15 residues. V dropped 0 bases and J dropped 5 bases, with 10 bases sitting between them. Germline V gives CDR1 SGHVS, CDR2 FQNEAQ. The chain's CDR3 is CASSLAVAVTGELFF. The CDR3 DNA reads as TGTGCCAGCAGCTTAGCGGTAGCGGTGACCGGGGAGCTGTTTTTT.

This clonotype was observed a single time. This chain connects TRBV19 to TRBJ2-7; 9 nucleotides line up with TRBD1. The CDR3 sequence is 15 residues long. Germline loops: CDR1 LNHDA, CDR2 SQIVND (reference sequence). The V segment lost 1 base and the J segment 3 bases; nucleotides outside the gene matches: 4. CDR3 residues: CASSIGTGDYYEQYF. CDR3 in DNA: TGTGCCAGTAGTATAGGGACAGGGGACTACTACGAGCAGTACTTC.

The gene calls are TRBV2 and TRBJ2-1; tentative D call: TRBD2 (7 bases). The CDR3 loop spans 15 amino acids. The germline V and J ends were trimmed by 3 bases and 2 bases, with 11 bases remaining between them. Germline V gives CDR1 SNHLY, CDR2 FYNNEI. CDR3 sequence: CASSDGGGAYNEQFF. DNA of the CDR3: TGTGCCAGCAGTGACGGAGGGGGGGCCTACAATGAGCAGTTCTTC.

The chain combines TRBV7-6 with TRBJ2-2; 10 bases line up with TRBD2. J lost 6 bases, V lost 1 base, and 5 bases had no gene match. Germline V gene data show CDR1 as SGHVS and CDR2 as FNYEAQ. This CDR3 has 16 residues. The CDR3 sequence is CASSLGVAGGSGELFF. The CDR3, as DNA: TGTGCCAGCAGCTTAGGGGTAGCGGGAGGTTCCGGGGAGCTGTTTTTT.

Judged by abundance, this clonotype is medium-sized. The rearrangement joins TRBV4-3 to TRBJ2-5; perhaps TRBD1 as D (6 bases). This CDR3 spans 14 amino acids. Trimming took 4 bases from V and 0 from J, leaving 9 bases between them. Germline CDR1 is LGHNA and CDR2 is YSLEER. The CDR3 is CASSPGQHQETQYF. CDR3 bases: TGCGCCAGCAGCCCCGGACAGCACCAAGAGACCCAGTACTTC.

Of note for this clonotype: An end of the junction differs from the germline gene, which may be a read error. The chain couples TRBV2 to TRBJ2-7; a possible D gene is TRBD2 (5 bases). CDR3 size: 14 residues. In germline, CDR1 is SNHLY, CDR2 FYNNEI. CDR3 protein: CASSEAEGTSEQYF. CDR3 bases: TGTGCCAGTAGTGAAGCAGAGGGTACATCCGAGCAGTACTTC.

The rearrangement joins TRBV5-5 to TRBJ1-2, with D possibly being TRBD1 (6 bases). CDR1 is SGHKS and CDR2 is YYEKEE in the germline V gene (reference sequence). The CDR3 contains 13 residues. V gave up 4 bases and J gave up 7 bases, with 14 bases separating them. The CDR3 protein is CASSRDNESGYTF. The CDR3 coding sequence is TGTGCCAGCAGCCGGGACAATGAGAGTGGCTACACCTTC. Drawing the rest from reference TRBV5-5 and TRBJ1-2, the complete variable domain is DAGVTQSPTHLIKTRGQQVTLRCSPISGHKSVSWYQQVLGQGPQFIFQYYEKEERGRGNFPDRFSARQFPNYSSELNVNALLLGDSALYLCASSRDNESGYTFGSGTRLTVV.

The chain carries TRBV29-1 and TRBJ2-3; TRBD2 might be the D (6 bases). The V gene lost 1 base and the J gene lost 3 bases, with 8 bases spanning the gap. The germline V gene encodes CDR1 SQVTM and CDR2 ANQGSEA. This CDR3 has 13 amino acids. This chain's CDR3 is CSVEGLVTDTQYF. Here the CDR3 DNA reads TGCAGCGTTGAAGGACTAGTTACAGATACGCAGTATTTT.

The CDR3 nucleotides are TGTGCCAGCAGCTTAGGGCAAACCCCAGGGCGGCAAGAGACCCAGTACTTC. Amino acids: CASSLGQTPGRQETQYF. The rearrangement links TRBV13 to TRBJ2-5, with TRBD1 as a possible D gene (5 bases). V was shortened by 0 bases and J by 2 bases, with 16 bases between the two germline ends. The germline CDR1 and CDR2 sequences are PRHDT and FYEKMQ (reference sequence). The CDR3 runs to 17 residues.

This clonotype was detected a few times. This sequence joins TRBV29-1 and TRBJ1-5; no firm D call. Germline assignment: CDR1 SQVTM and CDR2 ANQGSEA. The CDR3 is 14 amino acids. V dropped 5 bases and J dropped 0 bases, with 11 bases sitting between them. DNA for the CDR3: TGCAGCGTTACCGACGGTAATAGCAATCAGCCCCAGCATTTT. It translates to CSVTDGNSNQPQHF.

The chain couples TRBV2 to TRBJ1-2, with D perhaps TRBD1 (5 bases). V lost 6 bases and J lost 1, with 9 bases in between. The CDR3 is made up of 13 amino acids. CDR1 is SNHLY and CDR2 is FYNNEI in the germline V gene. CDR3 in DNA: TGTGCCAGCAGCCCGGGACTTAACTATGGCTACACCTTC. Amino acids: CASSPGLNYGYTF.

The chain carries TRBV20-1 and TRBJ2-7; D remains ambiguous. CDR1 and CDR2 (germline): DFQATT, SNEGSKA (reference sequence). Trimming stripped 3 bases from V and 3 bases from J, with 9 bases between. The CDR3 covers 12 residues. CDR3 region: CSASGLIYEQYF. As DNA, the CDR3 is TGCAGTGCTAGCGGGCTGATCTACGAGCAGTACTTC.

V is TRBV9 and J is TRBJ1-2, with 8 bases fitting TRBD1. Germline V CDR1 and CDR2: SGDLS, YYNGEE. The CDR3 totals 14 residues. Germline trimming cut 3 bases from V and 5 bases from J; bases unmatched to any gene: 6. This CDR3 is CASSGGTGFYGYTF. CDR3 coding DNA: TGTGCCAGCAGCGGTGGGACAGGCTTTTATGGCTACACCTTC.

V and J are TRBV10-3 and TRBJ2-7; 8 bases align to TRBD2. The CDR3 spans 15 residues. V lost 4 bases and J lost 0; bases outside the gene matches: 5. Germline CDR1 ENHRY, CDR2 SYGVKD. CDR3 nucleotides: TGTGCCATCAGTGGGACTAGCAGCAGCTCCTACGAGCAGTACTTC. This codes for CAISGTSSSSYEQYF.

This clonotype was seen more than once but under ten times. The V gene is TRBV2, the J gene TRBJ2-1, with D hard to call. The CDR3 sequence is 10 residues long. With 3 bases removed from V and 13 bases from J, the gap between germline ends came to 7 bases. Looked up from germline, CDR1 is SNHLY and CDR2 is FYNNEI. The CDR3 DNA reads TGTGCCAGCAGTGAGGTGGATCAGTTCTTC. This sequence encodes CASSEVDQFF. The variable domain in full, completed from reference TRBV2 and TRBJ2-1, reads EPEVTQTPSHQVTQMGQEVILRCVPISNHLYFYWYRQILGQKVEFLVSFYNNEISEKSEIFDDQFSVERPDGSNFTLKIRSTKLEDSAMYFCASSEVDQFFGPGTRLTVL.

V is TRBV20-1 and J is TRBJ1-2; 9 bases agree with TRBD1. The CDR3 has 11 amino acids. Germline V gives CDR1 DFQATT, CDR2 SNEGSKA (reference sequence). The junction had 4 bases not matched to a gene; V was cut back by 5 bases and J by 9 bases. The CDR3 DNA follows: TGCAGTGCTCCGGGACAGGGTAGCTACACCTTC. As protein: CSAPGQGSYTF.

This clonotype was observed a few times. This chain's CDR3 is CASSSKVGGYNEQFF. CDR3 nucleotides: TGTGCCAGCAGCTCGAAGGTTGGGGGTTACAATGAGCAGTTCTTC. The chain uses TRBV7-3 and TRBJ2-1, with D perhaps being TRBD1 or TRBD2 (5 bases each). Germline-derived CDR1 and CDR2 are SGHTA and FQGTGA. V was pared by 4 bases and J by 4 bases, with 14 bases between. The CDR3 is 15 residues long.

The rearrangement joins TRBV19 to TRBJ2-3, with unresolved D. The germline CDR1 and CDR2 sequences are LNHDA and SQIVND (reference sequence). CDR3 length: 12 amino acids. V shed 5 bases and J shed 2 bases, with 5 bases lying between them. CDR3 nucleotide sequence: TGTGCCAGTAGTCATTACACAGATACGCAGTATTTT. Translated: CASSHYTDTQYF.

This clonotype came up a few times. V and J are TRBV10-3 and TRBJ2-7, with TRBD1 matching 7 bases. Trimming removed 5 bases from V and 3 bases from J; junction bases left unmatched: 4. The CDR3 is 13 amino acids. The germline V gene encodes CDR1 ENHRY and CDR2 SYGVKD. CDR3 in DNA: TGTGCCATCAGTACAGGGGACGACTACGAGCAGTACTTC. Translation gives CAISTGDDYEQYF.

The V gene is TRBV29-1, the J gene TRBJ2-5; either TRBD1 or TRBD2 may fit D (5 bases each). V shed 6 bases and J shed 2 bases, with 16 bases lying between them. The CDR3 runs to 14 residues. CDR1 is SQVTM, CDR2 ANQGSEA, per germline. CDR3 residues: CSVSREGEQETQYF. CDR3 bases: TGCAGCGTCAGCCGGGAAGGGGAGCAAGAGACCCAGTACTTC.

The chain uses TRBV2 and TRBJ2-5, with 9 bases matching TRBD1. CDR3 size: 14 residues. CDR1 and CDR2 (germline): SNHLY, FYNNEI. Unmatched junction bases numbered 10, after V lost 5 bases and J lost 9 bases. The CDR3: CASSLNGQGSAQYF. The DNA of the CDR3 is TGTGCCAGCAGTTTGAACGGACAGGGGTCGGCCCAGTACTTC.

This chain joins TRBV2 and TRBJ2-3, with no clear D. V was cut by 4 bases and J by 8 bases, with 16 bases left in between. Germline loops: CDR1 SNHLY, CDR2 FYNNEI. CDR3 length equals 14 residues. The CDR3, as DNA: TGTGCCAGCAGTGGACGGGTCCATCCAGGTACGCAGTATTTT. Translating gives CASSGRVHPGTQYF.

This chain connects TRBV19 to TRBJ2-7; D not resolved. CDR3 length: 13 amino acids. Trimming removed 3 bases from V and 1 base from J, with 7 bases in between. Germline V gives CDR1 LNHDA, CDR2 SQIVND (reference sequence). CDR3 sequence reads: CASSISSSYEQYF. The CDR3, as DNA: TGTGCCAGTAGTATTTCCAGTTCCTACGAGCAGTACTTC.

The chain couples TRBV7-2 to TRBJ2-5, with D unresolved. CDR3 length: 12 residues. Trimming removed 5 bases at V and 5 bases at J, with 9 bases between. The germline V gene has CDR1 SGHTA and CDR2 FQGNSA. CDR3 protein: CASSDNRETQYF. The CDR3 nucleotides are TGTGCCAGCAGCGACAATCGGGAGACCCAGTACTTC.

This clonotype appeared a single time. The genes are TRBV19 and TRBJ1-4; no firm D call. This CDR3 has 10 amino acids. Looked up from germline, CDR1 is LNHDA and CDR2 is SQIVND (reference sequence). The CDR3 DNA reads TGTGTGAGTGGATGGGAAAAACTGTTTTTT. Encoded protein: CVSGWEKLFF.

The chain recombines TRBV20-1 with TRBJ2-5, with 15 bases identical to TRBD2. V lost 1 base, J lost 4 bases, and 4 bases stayed unmatched. The germline CDR1 and CDR2 sequences are DFQATT and SNEGSKA (reference sequence). The CDR3 is made up of 16 amino acids. The CDR3 here is CSARGLGLAGGETQYF. DNA of the CDR3: TGCAGTGCTAGAGGCCTGGGACTAGCGGGAGGAGAGACCCAGTACTTC.